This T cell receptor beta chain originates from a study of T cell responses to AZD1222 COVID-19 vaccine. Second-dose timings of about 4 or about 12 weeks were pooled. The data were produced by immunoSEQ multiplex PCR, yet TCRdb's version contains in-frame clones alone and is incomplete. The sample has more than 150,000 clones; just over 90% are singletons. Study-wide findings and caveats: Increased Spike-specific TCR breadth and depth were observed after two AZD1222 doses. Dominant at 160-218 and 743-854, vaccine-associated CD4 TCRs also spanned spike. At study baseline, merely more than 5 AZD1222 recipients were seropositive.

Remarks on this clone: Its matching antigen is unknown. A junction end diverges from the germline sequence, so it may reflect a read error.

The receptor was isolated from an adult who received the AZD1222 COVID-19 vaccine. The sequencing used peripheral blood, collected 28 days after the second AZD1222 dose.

The CDR3 bases are TGTGCCAGCAGTTCCTTATTTAGCTCCCACGAGCAGTACTTC. Protein sequence: CASSSLFSSHEQYF. This chain uses TRBV27 with TRBJ2-7; the D is unclear. The CDR3 sequence is 14 residues long. Germline V CDR1 and CDR2: MNHEY, SMNVEV (reference sequence).